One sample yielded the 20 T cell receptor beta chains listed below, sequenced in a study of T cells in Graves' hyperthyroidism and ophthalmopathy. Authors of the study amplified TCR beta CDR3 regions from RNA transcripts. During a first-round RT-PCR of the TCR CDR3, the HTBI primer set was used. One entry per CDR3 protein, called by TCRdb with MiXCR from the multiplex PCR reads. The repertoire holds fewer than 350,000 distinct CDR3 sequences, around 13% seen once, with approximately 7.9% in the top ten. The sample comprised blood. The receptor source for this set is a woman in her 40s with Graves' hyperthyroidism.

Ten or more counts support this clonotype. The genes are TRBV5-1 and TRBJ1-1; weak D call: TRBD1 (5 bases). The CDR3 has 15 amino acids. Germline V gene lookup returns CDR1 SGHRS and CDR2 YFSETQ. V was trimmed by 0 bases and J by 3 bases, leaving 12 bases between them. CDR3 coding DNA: TGCGCCAGCAGCTTGGCCGGCAGGGATGACACTGAAGCTTTCTTT. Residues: CASSLAGRDDTEAFF.

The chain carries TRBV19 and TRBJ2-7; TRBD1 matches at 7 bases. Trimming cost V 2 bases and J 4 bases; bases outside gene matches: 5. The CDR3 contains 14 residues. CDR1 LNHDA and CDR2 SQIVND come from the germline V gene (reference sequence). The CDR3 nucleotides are TGTGCCAGTAGTATACGGCCAGGGGGATACGAGCAGTACTTC. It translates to CASSIRPGGYEQYF.

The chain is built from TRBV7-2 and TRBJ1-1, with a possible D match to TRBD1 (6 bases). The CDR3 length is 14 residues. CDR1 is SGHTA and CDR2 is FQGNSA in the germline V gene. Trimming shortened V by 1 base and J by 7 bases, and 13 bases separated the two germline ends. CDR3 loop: CASSLVWGGLEAFF. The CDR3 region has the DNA TGTGCCAGCAGCTTAGTGTGGGGGGGGCTTGAAGCTTTCTTT.

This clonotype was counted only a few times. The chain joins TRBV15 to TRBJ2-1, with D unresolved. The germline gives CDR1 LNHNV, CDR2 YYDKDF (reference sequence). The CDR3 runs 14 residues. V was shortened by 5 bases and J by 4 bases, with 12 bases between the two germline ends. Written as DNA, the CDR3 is TGTGCCACCAGCCGCCCGCCCTCATACAATGAGCAGTTCTTC. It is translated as CATSRPPSYNEQFF. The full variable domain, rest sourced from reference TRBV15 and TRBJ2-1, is DAMVIQNPRYQVTQFGKPVTLSCSQTLNHNVMYWYQQKSSQAPKLLFHYYDKDFNNEADTPDNFQSRRPNTSFCFLDIRSPGLGDTAMYLCATSRPPSYNEQFFGPGTRLTVL.

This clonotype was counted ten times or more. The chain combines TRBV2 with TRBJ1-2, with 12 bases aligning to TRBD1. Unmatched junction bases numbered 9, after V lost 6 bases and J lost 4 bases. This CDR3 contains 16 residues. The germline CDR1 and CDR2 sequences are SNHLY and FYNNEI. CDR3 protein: CASRTGTGGKVYGYTF. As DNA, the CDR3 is TGTGCCAGCAGGACCGGGACAGGGGGCAAGGTCTATGGCTACACCTTC. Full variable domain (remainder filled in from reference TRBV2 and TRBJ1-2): EPEVTQTPSHQVTQMGQEVILRCVPISNHLYFYWYRQILGQKVEFLVSFYNNEISEKSEIFDDQFSVERPDGSNFTLKIRSTKLEDSAMYFCASRTGTGGKVYGYTFGSGTRLTVV.

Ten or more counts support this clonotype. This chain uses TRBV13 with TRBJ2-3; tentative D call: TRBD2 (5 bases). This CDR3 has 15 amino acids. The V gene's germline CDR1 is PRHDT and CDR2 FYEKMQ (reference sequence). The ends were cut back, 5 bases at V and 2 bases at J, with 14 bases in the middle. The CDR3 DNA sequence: TGTGCCAGCAGCATTACGGGGATTATCACAGATACGCAGTATTTT. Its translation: CASSITGIITDTQYF.

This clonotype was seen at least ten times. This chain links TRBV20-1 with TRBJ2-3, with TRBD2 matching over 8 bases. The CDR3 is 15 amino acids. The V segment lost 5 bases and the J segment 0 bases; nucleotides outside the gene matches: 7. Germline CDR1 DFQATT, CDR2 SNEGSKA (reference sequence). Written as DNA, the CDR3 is TGCAGTGCTCCCCTAGCGGGTACTAGCACAGATACGCAGTATTTT. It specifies CSAPLAGTSTDTQYF.

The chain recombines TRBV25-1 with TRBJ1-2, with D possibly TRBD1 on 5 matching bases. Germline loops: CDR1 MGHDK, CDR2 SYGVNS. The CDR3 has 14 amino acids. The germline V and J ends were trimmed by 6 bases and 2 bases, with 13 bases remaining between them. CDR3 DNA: TGTGCCAGCAGCCCCTCACGGGGGAACTATGGCTACACCTTC. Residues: CASSPSRGNYGYTF.

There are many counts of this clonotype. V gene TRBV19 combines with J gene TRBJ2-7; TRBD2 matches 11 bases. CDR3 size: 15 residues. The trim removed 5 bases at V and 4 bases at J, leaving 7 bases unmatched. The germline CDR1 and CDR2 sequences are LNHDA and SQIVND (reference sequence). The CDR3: CASSASGTSGYEQYF. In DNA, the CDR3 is TGTGCCAGTAGTGCTTCCGGGACTAGCGGTTACGAGCAGTACTTC.

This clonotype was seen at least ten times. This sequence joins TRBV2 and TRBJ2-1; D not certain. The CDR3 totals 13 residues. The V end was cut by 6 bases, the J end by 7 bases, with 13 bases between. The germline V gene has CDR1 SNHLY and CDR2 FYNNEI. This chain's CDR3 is CASRGNSVNEQFF. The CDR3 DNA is TGTGCCAGCAGGGGCAATTCAGTAAATGAGCAGTTCTTC.

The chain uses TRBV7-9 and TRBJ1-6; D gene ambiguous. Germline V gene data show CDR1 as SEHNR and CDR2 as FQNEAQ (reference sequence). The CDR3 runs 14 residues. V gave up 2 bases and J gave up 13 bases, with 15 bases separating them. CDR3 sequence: CASSLFESRMPLHF. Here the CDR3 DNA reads TGTGCCAGCAGCTTATTTGAGTCGCGGATGCCCCTCCACTTT.

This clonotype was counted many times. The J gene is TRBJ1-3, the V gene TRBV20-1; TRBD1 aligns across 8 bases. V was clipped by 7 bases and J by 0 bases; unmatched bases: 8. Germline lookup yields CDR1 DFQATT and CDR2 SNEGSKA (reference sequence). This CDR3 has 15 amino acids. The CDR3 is CSDPGQGDSGNTIYF. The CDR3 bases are TGCAGTGACCCCGGACAGGGAGACTCTGGAAACACCATATATTTT.

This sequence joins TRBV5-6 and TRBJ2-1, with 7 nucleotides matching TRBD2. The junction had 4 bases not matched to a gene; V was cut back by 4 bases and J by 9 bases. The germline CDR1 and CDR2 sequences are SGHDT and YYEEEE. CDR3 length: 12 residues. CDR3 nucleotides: TGTGCCAGCAGCCAGCGGGAAGGTGAGCAGTTCTTC. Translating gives CASSQREGEQFF.

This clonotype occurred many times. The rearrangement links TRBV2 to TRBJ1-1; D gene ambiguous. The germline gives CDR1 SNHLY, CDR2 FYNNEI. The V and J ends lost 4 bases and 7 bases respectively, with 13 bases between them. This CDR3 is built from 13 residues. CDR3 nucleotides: TGTGCCAGCAGTGGCTTCCGGACTGGTGAAGCTTTCTTT. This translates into CASSGFRTGEAFF.

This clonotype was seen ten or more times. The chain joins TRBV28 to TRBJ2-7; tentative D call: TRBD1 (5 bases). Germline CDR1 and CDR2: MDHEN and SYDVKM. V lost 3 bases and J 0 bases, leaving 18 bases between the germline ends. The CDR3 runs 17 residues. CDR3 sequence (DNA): TGTGCCAGCAGTTTCGACCCCTCCCAGGGATTCTCCTACGAGCAGTACTTC. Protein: CASSFDPSQGFSYEQYF.

CDR3 sequence reads: CASSQTDRVAGELFF. Written as DNA, the CDR3 is TGCGCCAGCAGCCAGACTGACAGGGTAGCCGGGGAGCTGTTTTTT. J is TRBJ2-2 and V is TRBV4-1; 7 positions agree with TRBD1. Per germline, CDR1 MGHRA and CDR2 YSYEKL. Trimming took 3 bases from V and 6 from J; bases not matched to a gene: 7. The CDR3 extends over 15 amino acids.

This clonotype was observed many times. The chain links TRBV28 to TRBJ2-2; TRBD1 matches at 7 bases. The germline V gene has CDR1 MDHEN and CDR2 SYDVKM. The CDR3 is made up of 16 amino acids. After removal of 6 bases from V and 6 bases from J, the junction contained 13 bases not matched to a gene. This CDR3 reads CASRQGGQSWAGELFF. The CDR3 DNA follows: TGTGCCAGCAGGCAAGGGGGACAGAGTTGGGCCGGGGAGCTGTTTTTT.

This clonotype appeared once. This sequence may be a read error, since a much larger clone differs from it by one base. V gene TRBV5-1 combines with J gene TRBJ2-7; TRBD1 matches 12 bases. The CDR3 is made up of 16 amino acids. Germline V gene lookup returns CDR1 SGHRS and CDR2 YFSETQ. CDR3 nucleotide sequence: TGCGCCAGCAGCCTCCGGGACAGGGGGCGCGGATACGATCAGTACTTC. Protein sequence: CASSLRDRGRGYDQYF.

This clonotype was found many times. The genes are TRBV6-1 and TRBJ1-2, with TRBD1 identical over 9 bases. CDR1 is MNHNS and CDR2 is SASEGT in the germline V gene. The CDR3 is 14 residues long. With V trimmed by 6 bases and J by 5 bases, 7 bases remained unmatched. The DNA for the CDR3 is TGTGCCAGCAGGACGACAGGGGGTGCTTATGGCTACACCTTC. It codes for CASRTTGGAYGYTF.

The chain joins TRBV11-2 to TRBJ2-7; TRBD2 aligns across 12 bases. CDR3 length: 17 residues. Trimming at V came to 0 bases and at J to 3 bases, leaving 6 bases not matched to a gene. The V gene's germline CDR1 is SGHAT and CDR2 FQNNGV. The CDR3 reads CASSLDSRLAGVYEQYF. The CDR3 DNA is TGTGCCAGCAGCTTAGATTCCCGACTAGCGGGGGTCTACGAGCAGTACTTC. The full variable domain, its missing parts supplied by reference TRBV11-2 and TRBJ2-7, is EAGVAQSPRYKIIEKRQSVAFWCNPISGHATLYWYQQILGQGPKLLIQFQNNGVVDDSQLPKDRFSAERLKGVDSTLKIQPAKLEDSAVYLCASSLDSRLAGVYEQYFGPGTRLTVT.